This TCR beta chain was recovered during a study of cytomegalovirus exposure and HLA in healthy donors. PCR used 60 Vbeta primers and 13 Jbeta primers. The repertoire was sequenced with immunoSEQ multiplex PCR; TCRdb's copy has only in-frame clones and lacks some. This table holds some 130,000 clones. J lost 14 bases, V lost 4 bases, and 20 bases had no gene match. The CDR3 extends over 16 amino acids. Germline V CDR1 and CDR2: SGHVS, FQNEAQ. The source material was PBMCs. This chain links TRBV7-8 with TRBJ2-1; 7 nucleotides line up with TRBD2. The TCR comes from a woman aged 55-70 years in good health and CMV-seronegative. CDR3 nucleotide sequence: TGTGCCAGCAGCTGGGGGGTTGGCGGGAGCGCTATAAGTAAGTTCTTC. Amino acid sequence: CASSWGVGGSAISKFF.